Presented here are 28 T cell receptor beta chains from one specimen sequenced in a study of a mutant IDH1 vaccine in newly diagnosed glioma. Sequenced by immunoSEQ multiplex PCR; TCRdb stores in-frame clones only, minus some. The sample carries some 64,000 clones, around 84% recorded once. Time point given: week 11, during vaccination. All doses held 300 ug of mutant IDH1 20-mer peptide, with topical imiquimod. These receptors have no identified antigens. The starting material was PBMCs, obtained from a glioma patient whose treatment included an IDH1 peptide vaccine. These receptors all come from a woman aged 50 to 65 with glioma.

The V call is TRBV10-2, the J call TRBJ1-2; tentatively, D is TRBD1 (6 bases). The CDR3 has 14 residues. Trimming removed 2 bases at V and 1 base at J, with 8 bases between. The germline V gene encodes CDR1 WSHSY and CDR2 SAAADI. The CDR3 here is CASSEGTNNYGYTF. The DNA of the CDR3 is TGCGCCAGCAGTGAGGGGACAAATAACTATGGCTACACCTTC.

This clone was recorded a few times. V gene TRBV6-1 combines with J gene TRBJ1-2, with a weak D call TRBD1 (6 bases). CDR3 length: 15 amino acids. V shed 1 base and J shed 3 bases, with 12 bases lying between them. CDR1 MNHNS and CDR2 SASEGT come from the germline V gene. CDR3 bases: TGTGCCAGCAGTGAAGTTGGGGGCGCAGACTATGGCTACACCTTC. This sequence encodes CASSEVGGADYGYTF.

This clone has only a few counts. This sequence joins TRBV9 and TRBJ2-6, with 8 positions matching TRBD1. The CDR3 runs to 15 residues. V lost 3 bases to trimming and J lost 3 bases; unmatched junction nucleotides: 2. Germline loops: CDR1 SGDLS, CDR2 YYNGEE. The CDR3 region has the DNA TGTGCCAGCAGCGCAGGGGGCGGTGGGGCCAACGTCCTGACTTTC. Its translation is CASSAGGGGANVLTF.

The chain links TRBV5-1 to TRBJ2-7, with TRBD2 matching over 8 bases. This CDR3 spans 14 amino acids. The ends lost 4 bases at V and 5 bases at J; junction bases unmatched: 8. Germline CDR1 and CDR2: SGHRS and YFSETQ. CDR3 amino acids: CASSPPGGAHEQYF. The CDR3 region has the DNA TGCGCCAGCAGCCCCCCGGGGGGGGCACACGAGCAGTACTTC.

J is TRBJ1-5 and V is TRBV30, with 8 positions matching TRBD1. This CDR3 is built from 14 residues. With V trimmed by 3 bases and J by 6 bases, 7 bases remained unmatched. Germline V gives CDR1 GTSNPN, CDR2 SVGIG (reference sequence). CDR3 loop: CAWSLGTGAQPQHF. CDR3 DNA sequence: TGTGCCTGGAGCCTCGGGACAGGAGCTCAGCCCCAGCATTTT.

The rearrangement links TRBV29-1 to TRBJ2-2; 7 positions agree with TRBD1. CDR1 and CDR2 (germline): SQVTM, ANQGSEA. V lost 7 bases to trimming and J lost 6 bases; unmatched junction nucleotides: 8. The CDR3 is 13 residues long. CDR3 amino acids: CSASSQGAGELFF. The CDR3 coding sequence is TGCAGCGCCTCCTCTCAGGGGGCCGGGGAGCTGTTTTTT.

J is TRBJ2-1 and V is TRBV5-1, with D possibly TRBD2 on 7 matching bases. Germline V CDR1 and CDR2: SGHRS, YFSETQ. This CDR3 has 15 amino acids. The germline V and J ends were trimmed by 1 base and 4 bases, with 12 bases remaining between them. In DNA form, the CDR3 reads TGCGCCAGCAGCTTGACGGGGGGCCCTTACAATGAGCAGTTCTTC. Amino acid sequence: CASSLTGGPYNEQFF.

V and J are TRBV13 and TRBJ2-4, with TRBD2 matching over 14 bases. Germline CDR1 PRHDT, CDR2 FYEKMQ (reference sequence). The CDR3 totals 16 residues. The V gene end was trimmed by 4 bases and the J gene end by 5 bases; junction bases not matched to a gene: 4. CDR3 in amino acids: CASSSGLAGVQNIQYF. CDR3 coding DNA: TGTGCCAGCAGCTCGGGACTAGCGGGGGTCCAAAACATTCAGTACTTC.

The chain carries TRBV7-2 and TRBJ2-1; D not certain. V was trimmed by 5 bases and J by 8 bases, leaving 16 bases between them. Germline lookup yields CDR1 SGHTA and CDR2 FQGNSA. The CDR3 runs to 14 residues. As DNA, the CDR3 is TGTGCCAGCAGCCCCCCCGGTTATGGGGATGAGCAGTTCTTC. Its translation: CASSPPGYGDEQFF. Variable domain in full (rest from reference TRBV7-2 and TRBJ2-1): GAGVSQSPSNKVTEKGKDVELRCDPISGHTALYWYRQSLGQGLEFLIYFQGNSAPDKSGLPSDRFSAERTGGSVSTLTIQRTQQEDSAVYLCASSPPGYGDEQFFGPGTRLTVL.

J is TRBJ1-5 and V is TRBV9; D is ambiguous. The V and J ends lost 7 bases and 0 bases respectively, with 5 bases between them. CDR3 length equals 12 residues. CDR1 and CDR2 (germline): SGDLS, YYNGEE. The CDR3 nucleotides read TGTGCCAGCGGAGATAGCAATCAGCCCCAGCATTTT. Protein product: CASGDSNQPQHF.

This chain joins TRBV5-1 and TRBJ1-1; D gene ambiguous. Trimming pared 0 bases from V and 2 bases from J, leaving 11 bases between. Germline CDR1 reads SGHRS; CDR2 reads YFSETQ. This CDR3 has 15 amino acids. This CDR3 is CASSLATGKNTEAFF. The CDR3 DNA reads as TGCGCCAGCAGCTTGGCTACGGGAAAAAACACTGAAGCTTTCTTT.

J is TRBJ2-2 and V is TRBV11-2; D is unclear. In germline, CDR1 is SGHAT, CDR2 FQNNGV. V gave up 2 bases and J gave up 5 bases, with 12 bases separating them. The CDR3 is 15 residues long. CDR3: CASSLRGQKTGELFF. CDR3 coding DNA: TGTGCCAGCAGCTTAAGAGGTCAGAAGACCGGGGAGCTGTTTTTT.

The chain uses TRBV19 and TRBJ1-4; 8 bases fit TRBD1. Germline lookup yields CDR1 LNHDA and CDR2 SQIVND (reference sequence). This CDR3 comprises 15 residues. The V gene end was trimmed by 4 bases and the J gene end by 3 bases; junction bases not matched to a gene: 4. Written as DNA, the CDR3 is TGTGCCAGTAGTACTAGACAGGGGCCTAATGAAAAACTGTTTTTT. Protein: CASSTRQGPNEKLFF.

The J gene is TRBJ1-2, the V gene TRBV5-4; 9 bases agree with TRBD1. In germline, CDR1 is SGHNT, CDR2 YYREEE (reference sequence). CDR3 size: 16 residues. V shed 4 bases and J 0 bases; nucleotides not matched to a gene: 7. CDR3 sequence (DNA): TGTGCCAGCAGCACTGGACAGGGGATAACTAACTATGGCTACACCTTC. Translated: CASSTGQGITNYGYTF.

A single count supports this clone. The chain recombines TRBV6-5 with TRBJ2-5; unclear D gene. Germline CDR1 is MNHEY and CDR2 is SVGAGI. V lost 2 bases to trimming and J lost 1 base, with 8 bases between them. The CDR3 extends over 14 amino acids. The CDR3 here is CASSYGTVQETQYF. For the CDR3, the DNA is TGTGCCAGCAGTTACGGTACGGTCCAAGAGACCCAGTACTTC.

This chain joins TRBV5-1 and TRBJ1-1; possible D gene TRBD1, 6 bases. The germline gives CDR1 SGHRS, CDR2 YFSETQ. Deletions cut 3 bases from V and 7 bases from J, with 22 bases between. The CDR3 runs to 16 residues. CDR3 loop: CASSSGWDIGVGEAFF. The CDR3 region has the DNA TGCGCCAGCAGCTCCGGATGGGACATAGGGGTTGGTGAAGCTTTCTTT.

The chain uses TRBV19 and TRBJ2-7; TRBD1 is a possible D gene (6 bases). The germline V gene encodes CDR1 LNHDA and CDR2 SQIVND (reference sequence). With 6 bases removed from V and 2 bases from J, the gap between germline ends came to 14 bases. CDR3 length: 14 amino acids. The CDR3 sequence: CASRMSGQPYEQYF. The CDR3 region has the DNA TGTGCCAGTAGAATGAGCGGACAGCCCTACGAGCAGTACTTC.

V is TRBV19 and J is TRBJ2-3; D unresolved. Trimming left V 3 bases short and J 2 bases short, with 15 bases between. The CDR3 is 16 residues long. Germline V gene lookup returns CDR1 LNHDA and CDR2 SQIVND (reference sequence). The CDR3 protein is CASSIGRPELTDTQYF. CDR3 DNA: TGTGCCAGTAGTATTGGTCGACCTGAGCTCACAGATACGCAGTATTTT.

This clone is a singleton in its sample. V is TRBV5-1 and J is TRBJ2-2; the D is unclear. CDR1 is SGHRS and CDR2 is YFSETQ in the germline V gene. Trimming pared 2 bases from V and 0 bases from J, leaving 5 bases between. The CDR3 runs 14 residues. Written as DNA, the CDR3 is TGCGCCAGCAGCTTTAAAACGAACACCGGGGAGCTGTTTTTT. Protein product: CASSFKTNTGELFF.

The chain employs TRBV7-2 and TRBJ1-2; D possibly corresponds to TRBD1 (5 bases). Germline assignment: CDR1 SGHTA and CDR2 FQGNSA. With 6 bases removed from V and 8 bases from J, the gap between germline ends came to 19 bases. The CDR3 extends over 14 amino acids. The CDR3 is CASRTPTGGGGYTF. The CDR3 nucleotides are TGTGCCAGCAGAACCCCCACGGGCGGGGGAGGCTACACCTTC.

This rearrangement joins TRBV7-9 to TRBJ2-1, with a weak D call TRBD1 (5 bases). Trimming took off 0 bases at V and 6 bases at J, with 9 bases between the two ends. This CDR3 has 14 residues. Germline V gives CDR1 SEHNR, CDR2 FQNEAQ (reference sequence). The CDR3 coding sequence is TGTGCCAGCAGCTTAGCGCTAGGGGTCAATGAGCAGTTCTTC. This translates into CASSLALGVNEQFF.

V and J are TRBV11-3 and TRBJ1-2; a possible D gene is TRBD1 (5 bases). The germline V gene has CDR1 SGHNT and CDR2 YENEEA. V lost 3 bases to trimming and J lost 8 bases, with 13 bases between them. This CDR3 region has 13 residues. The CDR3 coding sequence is TGTGCCAGCAGCTTGGGGGATCTGGGGGGCTACACCTTC. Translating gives CASSLGDLGGYTF.

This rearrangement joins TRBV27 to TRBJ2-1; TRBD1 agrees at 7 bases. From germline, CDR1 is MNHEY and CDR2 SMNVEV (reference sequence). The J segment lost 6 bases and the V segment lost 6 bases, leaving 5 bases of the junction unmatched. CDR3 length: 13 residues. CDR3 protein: CASRDSGGNEQFF. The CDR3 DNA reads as TGTGCCAGCAGAGACTCAGGGGGCAATGAGCAGTTCTTC.

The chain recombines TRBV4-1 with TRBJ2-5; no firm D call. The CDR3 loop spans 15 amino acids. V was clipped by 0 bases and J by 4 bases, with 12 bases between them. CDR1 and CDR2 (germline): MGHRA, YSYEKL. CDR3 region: CASSQDPLRAETQYF. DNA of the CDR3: TGCGCCAGCAGCCAAGATCCGTTAAGGGCAGAGACCCAGTACTTC.

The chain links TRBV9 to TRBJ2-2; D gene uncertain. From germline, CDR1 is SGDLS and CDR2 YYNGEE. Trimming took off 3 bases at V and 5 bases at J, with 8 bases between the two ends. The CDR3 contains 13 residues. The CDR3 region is CASSAWDTGELFF. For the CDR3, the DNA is TGTGCCAGCAGCGCCTGGGATACCGGGGAGCTGTTTTTT.

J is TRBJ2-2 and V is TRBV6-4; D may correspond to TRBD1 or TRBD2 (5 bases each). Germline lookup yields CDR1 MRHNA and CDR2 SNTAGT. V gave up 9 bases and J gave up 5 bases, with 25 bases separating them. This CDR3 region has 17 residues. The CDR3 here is CARIGDPRPTFTGELFF. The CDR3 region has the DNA TGTGCCAGAATAGGGGACCCTAGGCCGACTTTTACCGGGGAGCTGTTTTTT.

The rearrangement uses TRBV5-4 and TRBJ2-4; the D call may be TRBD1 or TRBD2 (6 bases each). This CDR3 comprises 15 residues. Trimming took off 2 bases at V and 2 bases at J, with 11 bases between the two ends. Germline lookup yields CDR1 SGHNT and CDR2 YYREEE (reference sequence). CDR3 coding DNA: TGTGCCAGCAGCTTCTCCGGGGGCTCCAAAAACATTCAGTACTTC. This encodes CASSFSGGSKNIQYF.

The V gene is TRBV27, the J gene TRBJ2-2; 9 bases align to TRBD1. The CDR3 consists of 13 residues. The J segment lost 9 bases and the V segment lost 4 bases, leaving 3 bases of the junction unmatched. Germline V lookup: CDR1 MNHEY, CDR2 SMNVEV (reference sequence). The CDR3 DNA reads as TGTGCCAGCAGTTCAACAGGGGGCAGGGAGCTGTTTTTT. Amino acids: CASSSTGGRELFF.